This T cell receptor (beta chain) was identified in a study of T cell responses to AZD1222 COVID-19 vaccine. TCRdb's copy holds only in-frame clones and misses some; the assay was immunoSEQ multiplex PCR. Of some 97,000 clones listed, 85% to 90% were seen once; the top ten hold around 17%. Germline V gives CDR1 SQVTM, CDR2 ANQGSEA. The V gene lost 6 bases and the J gene lost 11 bases, with 14 bases spanning the gap. This CDR3 has 11 residues. Sequenced here: peripheral blood, sampled on day 0 of AZD1222 vaccination. V and J are TRBV29-1 and TRBJ2-4; weak D call: TRBD1 (6 bases). The clonotype comes from an adult in good health. The CDR3 is CSVGHRAVQYF. The DNA of the CDR3 is TGCAGCGTAGGTCACAGGGCCGTTCAGTACTTC.